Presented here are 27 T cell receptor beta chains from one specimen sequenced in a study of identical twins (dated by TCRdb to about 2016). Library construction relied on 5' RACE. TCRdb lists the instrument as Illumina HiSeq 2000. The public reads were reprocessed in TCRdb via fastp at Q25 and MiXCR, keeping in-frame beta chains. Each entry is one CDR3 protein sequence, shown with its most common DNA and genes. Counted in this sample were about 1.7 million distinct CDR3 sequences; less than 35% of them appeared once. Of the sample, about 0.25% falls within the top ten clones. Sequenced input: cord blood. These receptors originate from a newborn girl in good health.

DNA for the CDR3: TGCGCCAGCAGCTTCTATGCCGGGACTAGCGCAGAGACCCAGTACTTC. It encodes CASSFYAGTSAETQYF. The chain couples TRBV5-1 to TRBJ2-5; 10 bases agree with TRBD2. From germline, CDR1 is SGHRS and CDR2 YFSETQ. This CDR3 is built from 16 residues. V lost 2 bases and J lost 4; bases outside the gene matches: 8.

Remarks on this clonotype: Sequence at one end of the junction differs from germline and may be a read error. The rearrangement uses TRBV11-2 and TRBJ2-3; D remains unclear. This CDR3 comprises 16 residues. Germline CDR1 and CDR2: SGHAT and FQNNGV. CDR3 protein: CASSLLDGIPTDTQYF. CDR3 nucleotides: TGCGCCAGCAGCTTATTGGACGGCATCCCCACAGATACGCAGTATTTT. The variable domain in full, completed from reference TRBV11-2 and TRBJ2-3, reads EAGVAQSPRYKIIEKRQSVAFWCNPISGHATLYWYQQILGQGPKLLIQFQNNGVVDDSQLPKDRFSAERLKGVDSTLKIQPAKLEDSAVYLCASSLLDGIPTDTQYFGPGTRLTVL.

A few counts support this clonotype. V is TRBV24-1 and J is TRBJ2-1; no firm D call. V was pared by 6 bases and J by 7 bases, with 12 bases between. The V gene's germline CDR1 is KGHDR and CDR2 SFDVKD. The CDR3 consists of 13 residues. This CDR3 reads CATSYGSKNEQFF. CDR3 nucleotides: TGTGCCACCAGTTATGGAAGCAAGAATGAGCAGTTCTTC.

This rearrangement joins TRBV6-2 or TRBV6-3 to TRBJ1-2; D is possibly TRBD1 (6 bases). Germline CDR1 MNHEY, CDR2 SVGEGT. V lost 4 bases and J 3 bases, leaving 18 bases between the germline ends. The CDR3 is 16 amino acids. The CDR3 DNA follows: TGTGCCAGCAGTTCGGGCTCTCAGACAGGAGACTATGGCTACACCTTC. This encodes CASSSGSQTGDYGYTF.

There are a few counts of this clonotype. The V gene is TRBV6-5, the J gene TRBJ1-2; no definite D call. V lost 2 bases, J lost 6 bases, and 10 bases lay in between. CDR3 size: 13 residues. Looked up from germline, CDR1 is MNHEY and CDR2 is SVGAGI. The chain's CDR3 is CASSYRGTDGYTF. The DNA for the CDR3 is TGTGCCAGCAGTTACCGAGGTACCGATGGCTACACCTTC.

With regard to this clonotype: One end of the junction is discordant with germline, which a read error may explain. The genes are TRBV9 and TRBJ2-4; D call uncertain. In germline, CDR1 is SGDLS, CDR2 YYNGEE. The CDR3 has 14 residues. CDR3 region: CASSVGLAKNVQYF. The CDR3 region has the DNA TGTGCCAGCAGCGTCGGCTTAGCCAAAAACGTTCAGTACTTC.

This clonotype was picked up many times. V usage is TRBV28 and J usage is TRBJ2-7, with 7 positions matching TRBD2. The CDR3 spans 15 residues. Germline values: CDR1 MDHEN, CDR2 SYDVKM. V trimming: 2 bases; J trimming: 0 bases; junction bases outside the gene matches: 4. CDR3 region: CASSLVAGASYEQYF. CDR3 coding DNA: TGTGCCAGCAGTTTAGTTGCGGGAGCCTCCTACGAGCAGTACTTC.

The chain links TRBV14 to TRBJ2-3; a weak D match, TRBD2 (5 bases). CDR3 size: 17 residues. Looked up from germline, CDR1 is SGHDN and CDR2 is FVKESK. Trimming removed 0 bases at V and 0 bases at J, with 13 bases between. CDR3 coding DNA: TGTGCCAGCAGCCAAGATCCGGCGGGCTCTAGCACAGATACGCAGTATTTT. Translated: CASSQDPAGSSTDTQYF.

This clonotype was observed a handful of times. CDR3 sequence reads: CAWSVVGRGNYGYTF. CDR3 DNA sequence: TGTGCCTGGAGTGTGGTGGGCAGGGGTAACTATGGCTACACCTTC. The rearrangement links TRBV30 to TRBJ1-2, with a tentative D call TRBD1 (6 bases). V gave up 0 bases and J gave up 1 base, with 12 bases separating them. The CDR3 length is 15 residues. Germline CDR1 reads GTSNPN; CDR2 reads SVGIG (reference sequence).

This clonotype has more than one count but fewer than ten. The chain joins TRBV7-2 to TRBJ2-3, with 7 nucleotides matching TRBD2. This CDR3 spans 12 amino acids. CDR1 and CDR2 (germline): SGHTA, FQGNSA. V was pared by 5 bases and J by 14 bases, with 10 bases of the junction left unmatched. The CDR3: CASSPGLPRAYF. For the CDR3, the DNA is TGTGCCAGCAGCCCGGGACTACCCAGGGCGTATTTT. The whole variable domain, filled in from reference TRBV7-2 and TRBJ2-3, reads GAGVSQSPSNKVTEKGKDVELRCDPISGHTALYWYRQSLGQGLEFLIYFQGNSAPDKSGLPSDRFSAERTGGSVSTLTIQRTQQEDSAVYLCASSPGLPRAYFGPGTRLTVL.

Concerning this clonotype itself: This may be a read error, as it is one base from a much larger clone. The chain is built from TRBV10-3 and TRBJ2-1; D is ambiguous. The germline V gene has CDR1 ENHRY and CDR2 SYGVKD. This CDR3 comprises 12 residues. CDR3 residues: CAISARSYEQCF. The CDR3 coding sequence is TGTGCCATCAGTGCTCGATCCTACGAGCAGTGCTTC.

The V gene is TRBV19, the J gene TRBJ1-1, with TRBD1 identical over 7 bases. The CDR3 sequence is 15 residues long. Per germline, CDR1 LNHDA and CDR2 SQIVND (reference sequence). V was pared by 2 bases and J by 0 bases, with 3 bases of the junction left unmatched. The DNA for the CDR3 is TGTGCCAGTAGTATATGGGACAGTGTGAACACTGAAGCTTTCTTT. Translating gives CASSIWDSVNTEAFF.

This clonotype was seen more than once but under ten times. This CDR3 is CASSVSGTGREKLFF. CDR3 sequence (DNA): TGTGCCAGCAGTGTATCCGGGACAGGGCGTGAAAAACTGTTTTTT. J is TRBJ1-4 and V is TRBV25-1, with 9 positions matching TRBD1. Trimming at V came to 4 bases and at J to 7 bases, leaving 7 bases not matched to a gene. This CDR3 spans 15 amino acids. Germline loops: CDR1 MGHDK, CDR2 SYGVNS.

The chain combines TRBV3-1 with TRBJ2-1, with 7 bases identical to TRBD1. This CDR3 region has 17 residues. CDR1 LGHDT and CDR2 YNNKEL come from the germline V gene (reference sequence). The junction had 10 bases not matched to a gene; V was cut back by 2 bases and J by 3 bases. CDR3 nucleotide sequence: TGTGCCAGCAGCCAAATCCCCGACAGGGCCGTCTACAATGAGCAGTTCTTC. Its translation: CASSQIPDRAVYNEQFF.

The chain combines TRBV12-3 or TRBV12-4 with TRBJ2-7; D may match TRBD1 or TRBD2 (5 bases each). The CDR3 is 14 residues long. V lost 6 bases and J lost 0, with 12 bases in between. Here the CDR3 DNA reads TGTGCCAGCAGCCCCGACAGCGGCTCCTACGAGCAGTACTTC. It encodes CASSPDSGSYEQYF.

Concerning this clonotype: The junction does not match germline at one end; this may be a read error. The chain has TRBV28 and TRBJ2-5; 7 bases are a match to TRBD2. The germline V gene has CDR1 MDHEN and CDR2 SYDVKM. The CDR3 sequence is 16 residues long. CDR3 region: CASSLWSGTTQETHYF. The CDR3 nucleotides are TGTGCCAGCAGTTTATGGTCGGGGACTACCCAAGAGACCCACTACTTC.

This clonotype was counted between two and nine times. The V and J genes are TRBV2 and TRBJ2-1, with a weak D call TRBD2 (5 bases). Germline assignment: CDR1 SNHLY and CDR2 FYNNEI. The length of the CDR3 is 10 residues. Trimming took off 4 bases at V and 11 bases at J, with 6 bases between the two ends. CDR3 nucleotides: TGTGCCAGCAGTGCGGGGAAGCAGTTCTTC. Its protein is CASSAGKQFF.

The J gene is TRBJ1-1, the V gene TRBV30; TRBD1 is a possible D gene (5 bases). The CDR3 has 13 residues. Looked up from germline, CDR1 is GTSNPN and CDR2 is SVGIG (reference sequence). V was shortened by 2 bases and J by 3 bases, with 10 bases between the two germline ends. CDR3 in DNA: TGTGCCTGGAGTCGGTTGGGGGACACTGAAGCTTTCTTT. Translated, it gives CAWSRLGDTEAFF.

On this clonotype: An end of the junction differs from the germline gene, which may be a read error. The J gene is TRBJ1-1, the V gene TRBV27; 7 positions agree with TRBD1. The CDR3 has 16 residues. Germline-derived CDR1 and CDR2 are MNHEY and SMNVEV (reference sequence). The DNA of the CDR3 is TGTGCCAGCAGACGAGACAACAGGGGCGGGGGCACTGGAGCTTTCTTT. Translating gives CASRRDNRGGGTGAFF.

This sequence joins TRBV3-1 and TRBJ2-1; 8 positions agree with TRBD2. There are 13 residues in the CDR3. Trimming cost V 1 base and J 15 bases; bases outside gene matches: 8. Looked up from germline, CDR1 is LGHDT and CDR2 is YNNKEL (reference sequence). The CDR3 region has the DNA TGTGCCAGCAGCCAAGCCGGGACTAGATCACTGTTCTTC. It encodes CASSQAGTRSLFF.

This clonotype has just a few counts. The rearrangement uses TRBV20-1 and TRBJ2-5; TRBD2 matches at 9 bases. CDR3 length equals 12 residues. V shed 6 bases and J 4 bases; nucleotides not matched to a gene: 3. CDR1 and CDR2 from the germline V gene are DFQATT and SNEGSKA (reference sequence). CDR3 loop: CSALLAGETQYF. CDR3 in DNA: TGCAGTGCCTTACTAGCGGGAGAGACCCAGTACTTC.

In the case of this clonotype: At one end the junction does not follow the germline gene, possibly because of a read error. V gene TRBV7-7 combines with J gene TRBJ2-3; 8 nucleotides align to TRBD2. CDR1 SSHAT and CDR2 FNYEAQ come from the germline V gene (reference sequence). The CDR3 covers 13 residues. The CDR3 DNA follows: TGTGCTAGCAGCTTTGAGCGGGGGGATACGCAGTATTTT. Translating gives CASSFERGDTQYF.

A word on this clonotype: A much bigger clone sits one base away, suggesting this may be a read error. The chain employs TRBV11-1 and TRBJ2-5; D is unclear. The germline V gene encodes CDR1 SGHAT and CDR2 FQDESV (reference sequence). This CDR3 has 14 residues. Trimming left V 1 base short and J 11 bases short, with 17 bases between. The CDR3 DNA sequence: TGTGCCAGCAGCTTAGTGTGGTCCGCAAATGAGCAGTACTTC. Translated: CASSLVWSANEQYF.

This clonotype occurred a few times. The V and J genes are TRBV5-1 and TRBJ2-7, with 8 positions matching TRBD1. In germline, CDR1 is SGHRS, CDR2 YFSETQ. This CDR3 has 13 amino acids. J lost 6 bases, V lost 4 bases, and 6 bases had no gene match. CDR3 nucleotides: TGCGCCAGCAGCCTAGGACAGGGAGTCGAGCAGTACTTC. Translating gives CASSLGQGVEQYF.

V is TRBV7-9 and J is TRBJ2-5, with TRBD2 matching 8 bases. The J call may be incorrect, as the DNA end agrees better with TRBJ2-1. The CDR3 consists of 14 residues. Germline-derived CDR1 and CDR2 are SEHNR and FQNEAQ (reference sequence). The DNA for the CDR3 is TGTGCCAGCAGCCTTAGCGGGATCCAAGAGACCCAGTTCTTC. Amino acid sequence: CASSLSGIQETQFF.

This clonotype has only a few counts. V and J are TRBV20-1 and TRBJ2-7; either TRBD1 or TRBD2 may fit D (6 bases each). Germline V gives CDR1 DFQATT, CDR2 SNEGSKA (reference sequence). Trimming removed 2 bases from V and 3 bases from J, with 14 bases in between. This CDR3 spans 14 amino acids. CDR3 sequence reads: CSARRDRRVYEQYF. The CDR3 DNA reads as TGCAGTGCTAGAAGAGACAGGAGGGTCTACGAGCAGTACTTC.

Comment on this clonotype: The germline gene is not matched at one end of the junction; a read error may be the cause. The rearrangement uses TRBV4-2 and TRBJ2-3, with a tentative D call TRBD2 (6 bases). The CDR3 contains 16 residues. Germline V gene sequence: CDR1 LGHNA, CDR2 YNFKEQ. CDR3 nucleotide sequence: TGTGCCAGCAGCCAAGAACGGGGGAGTTTCCCAGATACGCGGTATTTT. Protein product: CASSQERGSFPDTRYF.